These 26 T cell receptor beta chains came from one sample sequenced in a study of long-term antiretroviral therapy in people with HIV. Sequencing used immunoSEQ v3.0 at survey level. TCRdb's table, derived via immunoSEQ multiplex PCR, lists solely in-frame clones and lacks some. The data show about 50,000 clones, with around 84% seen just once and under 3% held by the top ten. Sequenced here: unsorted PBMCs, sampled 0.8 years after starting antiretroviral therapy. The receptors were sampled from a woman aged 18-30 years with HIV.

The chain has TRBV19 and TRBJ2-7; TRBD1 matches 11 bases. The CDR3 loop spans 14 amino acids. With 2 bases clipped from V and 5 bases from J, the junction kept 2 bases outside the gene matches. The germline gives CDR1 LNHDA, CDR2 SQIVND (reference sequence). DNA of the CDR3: TGTGCCAGTAGTATAAGGACAGGGGGCCACGAGCAGTACTTC. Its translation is CASSIRTGGHEQYF.

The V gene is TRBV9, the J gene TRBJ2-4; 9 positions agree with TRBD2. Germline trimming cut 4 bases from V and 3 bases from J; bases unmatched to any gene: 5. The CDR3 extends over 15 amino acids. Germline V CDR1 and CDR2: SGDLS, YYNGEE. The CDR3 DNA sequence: TGTGCCAGCAGCACGAGCGGGGGGTTCAAAAACATTCAGTACTTC. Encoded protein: CASSTSGGFKNIQYF.

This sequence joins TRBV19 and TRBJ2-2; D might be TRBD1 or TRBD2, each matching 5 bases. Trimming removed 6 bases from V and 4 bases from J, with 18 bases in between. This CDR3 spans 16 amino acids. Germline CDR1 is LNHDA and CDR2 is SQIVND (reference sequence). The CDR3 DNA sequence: TGTGCCAGTAGCGATCCGGGACCGTACCCCACCGGGGAGCTGTTTTTT. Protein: CASSDPGPYPTGELFF. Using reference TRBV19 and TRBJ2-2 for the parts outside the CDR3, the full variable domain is DGGITQSPKYLFRKEGQNVTLSCEQNLNHDAMYWYRQDPGQGLRLIYYSQIVNDFQKGDIAEGYSVSREKKESFPLTVTSAQKNPTAFYLCASSDPGPYPTGELFFGEGSRLTVL.

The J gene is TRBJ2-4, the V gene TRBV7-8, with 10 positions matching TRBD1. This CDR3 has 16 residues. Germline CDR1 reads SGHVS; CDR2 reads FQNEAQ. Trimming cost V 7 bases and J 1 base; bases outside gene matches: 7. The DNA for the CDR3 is TGTGCCAGCATGAGGGACAGGGGAGGGGCCAAAAACATTCAGTACTTC. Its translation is CASMRDRGGAKNIQYF.

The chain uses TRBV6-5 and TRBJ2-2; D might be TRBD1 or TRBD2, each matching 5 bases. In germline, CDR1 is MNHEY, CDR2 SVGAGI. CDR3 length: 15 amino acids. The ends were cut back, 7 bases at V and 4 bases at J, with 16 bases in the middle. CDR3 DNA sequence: TGTGCCAGCAACACGGGACCGAGAAGCACCGGGGAGCTGTTTTTT. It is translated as CASNTGPRSTGELFF.

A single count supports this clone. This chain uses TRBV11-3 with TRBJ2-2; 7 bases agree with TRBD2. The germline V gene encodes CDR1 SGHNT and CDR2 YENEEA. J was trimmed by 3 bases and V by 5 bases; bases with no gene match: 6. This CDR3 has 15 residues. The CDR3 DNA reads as TGTGCCAGCAGCCCGGGCGGGGGAGACACCGGGGAGCTGTTTTTT. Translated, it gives CASSPGGGDTGELFF.

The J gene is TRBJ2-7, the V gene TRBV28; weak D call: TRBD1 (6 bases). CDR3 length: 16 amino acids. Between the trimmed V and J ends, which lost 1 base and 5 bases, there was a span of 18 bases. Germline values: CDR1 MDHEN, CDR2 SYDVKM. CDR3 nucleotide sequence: TGTGCCAGCAGTTTATACCGCCCTCCAAGGACAGACGAGCAGTACTTC. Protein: CASSLYRPPRTDEQYF.

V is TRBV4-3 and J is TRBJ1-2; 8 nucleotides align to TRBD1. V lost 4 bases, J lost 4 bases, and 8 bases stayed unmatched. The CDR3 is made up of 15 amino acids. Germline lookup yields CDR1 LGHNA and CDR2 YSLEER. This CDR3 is CASSPDRGTGYGYTF. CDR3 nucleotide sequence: TGCGCCAGCAGCCCCGACAGGGGTACTGGCTATGGCTACACCTTC.

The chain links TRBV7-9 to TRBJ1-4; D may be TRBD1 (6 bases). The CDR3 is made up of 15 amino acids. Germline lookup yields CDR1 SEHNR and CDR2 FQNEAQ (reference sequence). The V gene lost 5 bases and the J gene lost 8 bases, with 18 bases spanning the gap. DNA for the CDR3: TGTGCCAGCAGCGCAGGGGTGCTCCCCCGGGAAAAACTGTTTTTT. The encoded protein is CASSAGVLPREKLFF.

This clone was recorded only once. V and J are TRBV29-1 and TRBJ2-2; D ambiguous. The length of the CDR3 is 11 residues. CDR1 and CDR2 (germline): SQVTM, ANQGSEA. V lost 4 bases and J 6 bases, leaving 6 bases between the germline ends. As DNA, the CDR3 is TGCAGCGTTGGTAATCCCGGGGAGCTGTTTTTT. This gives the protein CSVGNPGELFF.

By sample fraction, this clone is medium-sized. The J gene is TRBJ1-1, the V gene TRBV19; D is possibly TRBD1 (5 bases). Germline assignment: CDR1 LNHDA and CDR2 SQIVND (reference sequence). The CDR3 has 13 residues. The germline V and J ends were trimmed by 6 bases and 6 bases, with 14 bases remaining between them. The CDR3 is CASRPGSLAEAFF. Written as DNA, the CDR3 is TGTGCCAGTAGGCCAGGGAGTTTGGCTGAAGCTTTCTTT.

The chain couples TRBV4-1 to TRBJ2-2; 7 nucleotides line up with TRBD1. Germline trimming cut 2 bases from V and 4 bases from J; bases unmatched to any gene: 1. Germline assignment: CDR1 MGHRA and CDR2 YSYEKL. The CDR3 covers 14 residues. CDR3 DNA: TGCGCCAGCAGCCAAACAGGGGCCACCGGGGAGCTGTTTTTT. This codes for CASSQTGATGELFF.

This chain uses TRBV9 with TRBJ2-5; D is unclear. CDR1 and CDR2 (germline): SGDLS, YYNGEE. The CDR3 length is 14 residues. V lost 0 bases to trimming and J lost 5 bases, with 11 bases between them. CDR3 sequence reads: CASSVASLKETQYF. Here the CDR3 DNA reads TGTGCCAGCAGCGTAGCGTCCTTAAAGGAGACCCAGTACTTC.

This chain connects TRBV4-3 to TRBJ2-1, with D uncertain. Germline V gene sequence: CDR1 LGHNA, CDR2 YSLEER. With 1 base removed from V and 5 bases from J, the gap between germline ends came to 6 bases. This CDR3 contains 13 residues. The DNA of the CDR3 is TGCGCCAGCAGCCAAGTAGGAAACAATGAGCAGTTCTTC. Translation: CASSQVGNNEQFF.

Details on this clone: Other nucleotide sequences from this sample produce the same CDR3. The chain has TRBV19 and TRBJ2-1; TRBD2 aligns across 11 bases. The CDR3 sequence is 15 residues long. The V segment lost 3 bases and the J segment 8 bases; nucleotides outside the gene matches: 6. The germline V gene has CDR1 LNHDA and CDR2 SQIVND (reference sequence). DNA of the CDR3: TGTGCCAGTAGTATTACTAGCGGGAGTCTCGATGAGCAGTTCTTC. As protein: CASSITSGSLDEQFF.

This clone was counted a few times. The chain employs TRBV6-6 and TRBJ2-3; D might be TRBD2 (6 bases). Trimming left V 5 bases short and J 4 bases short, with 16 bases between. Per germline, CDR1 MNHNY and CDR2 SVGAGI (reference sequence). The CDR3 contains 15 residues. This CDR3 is CASSDPGVTPDTQYF. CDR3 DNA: TGTGCCAGCAGTGACCCGGGAGTAACCCCAGATACGCAGTATTTT.

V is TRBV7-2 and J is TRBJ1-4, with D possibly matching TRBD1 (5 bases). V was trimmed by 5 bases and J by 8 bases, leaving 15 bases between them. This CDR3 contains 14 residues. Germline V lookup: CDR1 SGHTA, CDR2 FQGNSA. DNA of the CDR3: TGTGCCAGCAGCCTGGGGGGAGTAGGAGAAAAACTGTTTTTT. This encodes CASSLGGVGEKLFF.

The CDR3 is CASSPRSGNTIYF. The CDR3 nucleotides read TGTGCCAGCAGCCCACGATCTGGAAACACCATATATTTT. The gene calls are TRBV7-6 and TRBJ1-3; D is ambiguous. This CDR3 spans 13 amino acids. The germline V gene encodes CDR1 SGHVS and CDR2 FNYEAQ. Trimming took 5 bases from V and 1 from J, leaving 6 bases between them.

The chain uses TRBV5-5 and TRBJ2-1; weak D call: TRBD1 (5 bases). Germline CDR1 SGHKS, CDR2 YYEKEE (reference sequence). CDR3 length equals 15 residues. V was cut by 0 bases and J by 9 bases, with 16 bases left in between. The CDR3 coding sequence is TGTGCCAGCAGCTTGGCCGACACCCCTAGGGGTGAGCAGTTCTTC. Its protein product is CASSLADTPRGEQFF.

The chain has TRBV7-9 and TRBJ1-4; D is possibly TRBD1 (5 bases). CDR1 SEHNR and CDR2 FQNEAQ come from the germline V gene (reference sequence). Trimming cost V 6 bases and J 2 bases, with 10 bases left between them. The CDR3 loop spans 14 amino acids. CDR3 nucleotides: TGTGCCAGCAGAGAAGGGGTGACTAATGAAAAACTGTTTTTT. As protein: CASREGVTNEKLFF.

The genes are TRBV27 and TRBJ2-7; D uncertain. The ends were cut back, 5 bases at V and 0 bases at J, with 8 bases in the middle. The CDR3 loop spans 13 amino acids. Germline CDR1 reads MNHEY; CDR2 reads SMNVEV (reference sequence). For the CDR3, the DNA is TGTGCCAGCAGTCACCTACACTCCTACGAGCAGTACTTC. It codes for CASSHLHSYEQYF.

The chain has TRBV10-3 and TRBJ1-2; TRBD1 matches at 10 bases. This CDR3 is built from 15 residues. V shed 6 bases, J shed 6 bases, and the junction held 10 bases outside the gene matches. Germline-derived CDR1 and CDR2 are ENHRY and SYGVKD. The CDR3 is CAISLGTGDLHGYTF. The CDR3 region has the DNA TGTGCCATCAGCCTCGGGACAGGGGATCTCCATGGCTACACCTTC.

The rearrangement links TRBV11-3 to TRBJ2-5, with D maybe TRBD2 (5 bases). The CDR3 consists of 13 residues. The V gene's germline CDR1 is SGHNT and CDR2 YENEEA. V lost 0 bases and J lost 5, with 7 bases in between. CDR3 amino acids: CASSLDRGETQYF. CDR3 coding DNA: TGTGCCAGCAGCTTAGACAGAGGGGAGACCCAGTACTTC.

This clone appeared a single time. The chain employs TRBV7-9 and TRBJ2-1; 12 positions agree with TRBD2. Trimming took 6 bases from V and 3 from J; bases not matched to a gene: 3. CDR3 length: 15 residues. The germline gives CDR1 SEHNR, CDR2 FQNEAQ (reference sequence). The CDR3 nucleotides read TGTGCCAGCAGTCTAGCGGGAGGGCTCTACAATGAGCAGTTCTTC. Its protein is CASSLAGGLYNEQFF.

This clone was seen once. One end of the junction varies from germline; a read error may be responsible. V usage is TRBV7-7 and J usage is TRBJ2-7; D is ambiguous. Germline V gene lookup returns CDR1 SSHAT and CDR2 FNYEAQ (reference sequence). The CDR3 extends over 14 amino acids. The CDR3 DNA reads TGTGCTAGCAGCTTAGAACCGCGAAGCTACGAGCAGTACTTC. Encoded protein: CASSLEPRSYEQYF.

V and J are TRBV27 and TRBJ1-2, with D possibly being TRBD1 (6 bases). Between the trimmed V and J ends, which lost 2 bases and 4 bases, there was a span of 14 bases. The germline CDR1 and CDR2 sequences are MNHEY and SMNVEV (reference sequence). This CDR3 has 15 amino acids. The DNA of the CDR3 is TGTGCCAGCAGTTTAGGTCCCCCAGGGGTCTATGGCTACACCTTC. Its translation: CASSLGPPGVYGYTF.